The 27 T cell receptor beta chains below come from one sample, sequenced in a study of blood T cell repertoires in COVID-19. Sequencing was performed with immunoSEQ multiplex PCR; in TCRdb, only in-frame clones are kept and a portion is missing. The profile covers about 250,000 clones, with approximately 85% appearing a single time and roughly 4.3% taken by the ten largest. Source material: PBMCs or T cells enriched from blood (not recorded which). These receptors all come from a woman aged 25 to 39 who had recovered from COVID-19.

The chain recombines TRBV5-4 with TRBJ2-3; D not certain. The ends were cut back, 1 base at V and 0 bases at J, with 6 bases in the middle. There are 14 residues in the CDR3. CDR1 and CDR2 (germline): SGHNT, YYREEE (reference sequence). DNA for the CDR3: TGTGCCAGCAGCTTGCTCACTAGCACAGATACGCAGTATTTT. The encoded protein is CASSLLTSTDTQYF.

The CDR3 region is CAWRRDTEAFF. The CDR3 DNA sequence: TGTGCCTGGAGACGGGACACTGAAGCTTTCTTT. V and J are TRBV30 and TRBJ1-1; D remains unclear. CDR3 size: 11 residues. The ends were cut back, 3 bases at V and 3 bases at J, with 5 bases in the middle. Germline CDR1 reads GTSNPN; CDR2 reads SVGIG (reference sequence).

This clone has a single count. The chain uses TRBV9 and TRBJ2-2; TRBD1 might be the D (5 bases). The V gene's germline CDR1 is SGDLS and CDR2 YYNGEE. The CDR3 length is 15 residues. V lost 4 bases, J lost 2 bases, and 12 bases lay in between. CDR3 amino acids: CASSSRQGNTGELFF. As DNA, the CDR3 is TGTGCCAGCAGCTCCCGGCAGGGAAACACCGGGGAGCTGTTTTTT. Combining the CDR3 with reference TRBV9 and TRBJ2-2 gives the whole variable domain DSGVTQTPKHLITATGQRVTLRCSPRSGDLSVYWYQQSLDQGLQFLIQYYNGEERAKGNILERFSAQQFPDLHSELNLSSLELGDSALYFCASSSRQGNTGELFFGEGSRLTVL.

The chain has TRBV5-6 and TRBJ2-2; the match to TRBD2 covers 7 bases. Germline V gene sequence: CDR1 SGHDT, CDR2 YYEEEE. CDR3 size: 14 residues. After removal of 2 bases from V and 4 bases from J, the junction contained 2 bases not matched to a gene. CDR3 sequence: CASSFAGATGELFF. The CDR3 DNA follows: TGTGCCAGCAGCTTTGCGGGAGCCACCGGGGAGCTGTTTTTT. Variable domain in full (rest from reference TRBV5-6 and TRBJ2-2): DAGVTQSPTHLIKTRGQQVTLRCSPKSGHDTVSWYQQALGQGPQFIFQYYEEEERQRGNFPDRFSGHQFPNYSSELNVNALLLGDSALYLCASSFAGATGELFFGEGSRLTVL.

The chain has TRBV18 and TRBJ2-7; 8 bases are shared with TRBD1. J lost 5 bases, V lost 5 bases, and 5 bases had no gene match. Germline CDR1 and CDR2: KGHSH and LQKENI. This CDR3 has 13 amino acids. The CDR3 coding sequence is TGTGCCAGCTCATTCCTACAGGGGGACGAGCAGTACTTC. Translation: CASSFLQGDEQYF.

The chain links TRBV29-1 to TRBJ2-7; possibly TRBD1 for D (5 bases). V was pared by 3 bases and J by 9 bases, with 18 bases between. CDR3 length: 13 residues. The V gene's germline CDR1 is SQVTM and CDR2 ANQGSEA. CDR3 bases: TGCAGCGTTGAGCTCCTTGAGGATGGGGCGCAGTACTTC. Encoded protein: CSVELLEDGAQYF.

The chain has TRBV6-5 and TRBJ2-5; 8 bases fit TRBD1. Germline V gives CDR1 MNHEY, CDR2 SVGAGI. The J segment lost 5 bases and the V segment lost 4 bases, leaving 6 bases of the junction unmatched. This CDR3 contains 14 residues. Here the CDR3 reads CASSSQQGEETQYF. The CDR3 DNA reads as TGTGCCAGCAGTTCCCAACAGGGGGAGGAGACCCAGTACTTC.

This rearrangement joins TRBV12-3 or TRBV12-4 to TRBJ2-7; D unresolved. The ends were cut back, 6 bases at V and 2 bases at J, with 11 bases in the middle. The CDR3 contains 13 residues. The CDR3 sequence: CASSSTEPYEQYF. The CDR3 DNA reads as TGTGCCAGCAGCTCAACAGAGCCCTACGAGCAGTACTTC.

The chain couples TRBV5-6 to TRBJ2-2, with 10 bases identical to TRBD2. Germline-derived CDR1 and CDR2 are SGHDT and YYEEEE. Trimming took 3 bases from V and 5 from J; bases not matched to a gene: 16. The CDR3 loop spans 19 amino acids. This CDR3 reads CASSSGWSAGGPSTGELFF. The CDR3 DNA reads as TGTGCCAGCAGCTCCGGGTGGTCAGCGGGAGGGCCCTCTACCGGGGAGCTGTTTTTT.

The chain is built from TRBV19 and TRBJ2-1; a possible D gene is TRBD1 (5 bases). Germline loops: CDR1 LNHDA, CDR2 SQIVND (reference sequence). Trimming cost V 7 bases and J 10 bases, with 17 bases left between them. The CDR3 covers 13 residues. In DNA form, the CDR3 reads TGTGCCAGTACAAACAATTGGGCAGGGGAGCAGTTCTTC. Encoded protein: CASTNNWAGEQFF.

This sequence joins TRBV28 and TRBJ1-2; 9 bases line up with TRBD1. With V trimmed by 1 base and J by 4 bases, 1 base remained unmatched. The germline gives CDR1 MDHEN, CDR2 SYDVKM. The CDR3 spans 14 residues. CDR3 in amino acids: CASSLSDRGYGYTF. DNA for the CDR3: TGTGCCAGCAGTTTATCGGACAGGGGCTATGGCTACACCTTC.

The genes are TRBV6-1 and TRBJ2-4; D is unclear. This CDR3 spans 15 amino acids. Germline-derived CDR1 and CDR2 are MNHNS and SASEGT. Trimming cost V 3 bases and J 0 bases, with 9 bases left between them. This CDR3 reads CASSDFILAKNIQYF. The CDR3 DNA follows: TGTGCCAGCAGTGATTTCATACTAGCCAAAAACATTCAGTACTTC.

J is TRBJ2-7 and V is TRBV19, with 7 positions matching TRBD1. Germline CDR1 LNHDA, CDR2 SQIVND (reference sequence). With V trimmed by 3 bases and J by 2 bases, 7 bases remained unmatched. This CDR3 comprises 15 residues. CDR3 bases: TGTGCCAGTAGTATCCGACAGGGTCCCGCCTACGAGCAGTACTTC. Amino acids: CASSIRQGPAYEQYF.

This clone was observed once. The V and J genes are TRBV7-8 and TRBJ2-3; 7 positions agree with TRBD2. V shed 4 bases and J 6 bases; nucleotides not matched to a gene: 13. CDR3 length: 16 residues. Looked up from germline, CDR1 is SGHVS and CDR2 is FQNEAQ. CDR3 nucleotide sequence: TGTGCCAGCAGCTCCGCGGGACTGACGCGGGGGGATACGCAGTATTTT. Its protein is CASSSAGLTRGDTQYF.

The chain links TRBV27 to TRBJ2-1; 7 positions agree with TRBD1. Per germline, CDR1 MNHEY and CDR2 SMNVEV (reference sequence). V was clipped by 3 bases and J by 6 bases; unmatched bases: 17. This CDR3 spans 18 amino acids. The CDR3 loop reads CASSFQNSPGQYPNEQFF. The CDR3 DNA reads TGTGCCAGCAGTTTCCAGAATTCCCCGGGACAGTACCCCAATGAGCAGTTCTTC.

The chain is built from TRBV7-3 and TRBJ2-1; perhaps TRBD2 as D (5 bases). Deletions cut 1 base from V and 4 bases from J, with 20 bases between. The CDR3 loop spans 18 amino acids. CDR1 is SGHTA and CDR2 is FQGTGA in the germline V gene. The CDR3 region is CASSLKTPPERLYNEQFF. The CDR3 DNA reads as TGTGCCAGCAGCTTAAAAACCCCTCCGGAGCGGTTATACAATGAGCAGTTCTTC.

This chain connects TRBV6-5 to TRBJ1-2; D is possibly TRBD1 (5 bases). Germline CDR1 reads MNHEY; CDR2 reads SVGAGI. The ends were cut back, 4 bases at V and 6 bases at J, with 21 bases in the middle. This CDR3 region has 16 residues. The CDR3 here is CASSSHVGGEGDGYTF. The CDR3 nucleotides are TGTGCCAGCAGTTCCCATGTGGGAGGGGAAGGGGATGGCTACACCTTC.

This clone has more than one count but fewer than ten. The rearrangement uses TRBV28 and TRBJ1-5, with 7 bases that match TRBD1. In germline, CDR1 is MDHEN, CDR2 SYDVKM. The CDR3 extends over 16 amino acids. V lost 5 bases, J lost 0 bases, and 7 bases stayed unmatched. The CDR3 here is CASSTPGTVSNQPQHF. The CDR3, as DNA: TGTGCCAGCAGTACACCCGGGACAGTTAGCAATCAGCCCCAGCATTTT.

This clone was detected a few times. V usage is TRBV6-5 and J usage is TRBJ1-5, with D possibly being TRBD1 (5 bases). With 6 bases removed from V and 0 bases from J, the gap between germline ends came to 12 bases. This CDR3 spans 15 amino acids. Germline assignment: CDR1 MNHEY and CDR2 SVGAGI. Here the CDR3 reads CASRTREGSNQPQHF. CDR3 bases: TGTGCCAGCAGGACCAGGGAAGGTAGCAATCAGCCCCAGCATTTT.

The V and J genes are TRBV5-1 and TRBJ1-2; 8 bases are a match to TRBD1. Unmatched junction bases numbered 16, after V lost 4 bases and J lost 2 bases. Germline assignment: CDR1 SGHRS and CDR2 YFSETQ. The CDR3 is made up of 18 amino acids. CDR3 loop: CASSPTLLRGRANYGYTF. CDR3 DNA: TGCGCCAGCAGCCCAACATTACTCAGGGGGCGGGCGAACTATGGCTACACCTTC.

V is TRBV3-1 (or the pseudogene TRBV3-2) and J is TRBJ1-1; D gene ambiguous. Germline V CDR1 and CDR2: LGHDT, YNNKEL (reference sequence). V lost 1 base, J lost 0 bases, and 9 bases lay in between. The CDR3 totals 15 residues. CDR3 nucleotides: TGTGCCAGCAGCCAAGGAGGCCAGATGAACACTGAAGCTTTCTTT. This codes for CASSQGGQMNTEAFF.

The V gene is TRBV15, the J gene TRBJ2-7, with a possible D match to TRBD1 (7 bases). Germline loops: CDR1 LNHNV, CDR2 YYDKDF (reference sequence). The CDR3 runs to 15 residues. V dropped 0 bases and J dropped 5 bases, with 14 bases sitting between them. CDR3 DNA sequence: TGTGCCACCAGCAGAGATTTGGCAGGGGGGAACGAGCAGTACTTC. Translated, it gives CATSRDLAGGNEQYF.

The CDR3 protein is CSVESPGLAGGEQYF. For the CDR3, the DNA is TGCAGCGTTGAATCCCCGGGACTAGCGGGGGGCGAGCAGTACTTC. The J gene is TRBJ2-7, the V gene TRBV29-1; 15 positions agree with TRBD2. Germline V gene lookup returns CDR1 SQVTM and CDR2 ANQGSEA. CDR3 length: 15 residues. V shed 2 bases and J 6 bases; nucleotides not matched to a gene: 5.

V usage is TRBV19 and J usage is TRBJ2-1, with D perhaps TRBD1 (6 bases). This CDR3 has 14 amino acids. The V and J ends lost 5 bases and 4 bases respectively, with 12 bases between them. CDR1 is LNHDA, CDR2 SQIVND, per germline (reference sequence). CDR3 in amino acids: CASSETGDYNEQFF. As DNA, the CDR3 is TGTGCCAGTAGTGAGACAGGTGATTACAATGAGCAGTTCTTC.

The gene calls are TRBV27 and TRBJ2-4, with TRBD2 as a possible D gene (7 bases). Trimming left V 4 bases short and J 1 base short, with 14 bases between. Germline-derived CDR1 and CDR2 are MNHEY and SMNVEV (reference sequence). The CDR3 has 16 residues. CDR3 in DNA: TGTGCCAGCAGTTATCGGGGGGCCGGGGCCAAAAACATTCAGTACTTC. Encoded protein: CASSYRGAGAKNIQYF.

V and J are TRBV5-5 and TRBJ1-2; TRBD1 matches 7 bases. This CDR3 is built from 14 residues. V lost 4 bases, J lost 8 bases, and 11 bases stayed unmatched. CDR1 is SGHKS, CDR2 YYEKEE, per germline (reference sequence). Written as DNA, the CDR3 is TGTGCCAGCAGCCCTGACAGGGAGGATCGGGGCTACACCTTC. Residues: CASSPDREDRGYTF. The whole variable domain, filled in from reference TRBV5-5 and TRBJ1-2, reads DAGVTQSPTHLIKTRGQQVTLRCSPISGHKSVSWYQQVLGQGPQFIFQYYEKEERGRGNFPDRFSARQFPNYSSELNVNALLLGDSALYLCASSPDREDRGYTFGSGTRLTVV.

The chain recombines TRBV12-3 or TRBV12-4 with TRBJ2-5, with TRBD1 as a possible D gene (5 bases). This CDR3 is built from 12 residues. Trimming stripped 8 bases from V and 7 bases from J, with 14 bases between. The CDR3 spells CASGESRGTQYF. CDR3 sequence (DNA): TGTGCCAGCGGGGAAAGTAGGGGGACCCAGTACTTC.